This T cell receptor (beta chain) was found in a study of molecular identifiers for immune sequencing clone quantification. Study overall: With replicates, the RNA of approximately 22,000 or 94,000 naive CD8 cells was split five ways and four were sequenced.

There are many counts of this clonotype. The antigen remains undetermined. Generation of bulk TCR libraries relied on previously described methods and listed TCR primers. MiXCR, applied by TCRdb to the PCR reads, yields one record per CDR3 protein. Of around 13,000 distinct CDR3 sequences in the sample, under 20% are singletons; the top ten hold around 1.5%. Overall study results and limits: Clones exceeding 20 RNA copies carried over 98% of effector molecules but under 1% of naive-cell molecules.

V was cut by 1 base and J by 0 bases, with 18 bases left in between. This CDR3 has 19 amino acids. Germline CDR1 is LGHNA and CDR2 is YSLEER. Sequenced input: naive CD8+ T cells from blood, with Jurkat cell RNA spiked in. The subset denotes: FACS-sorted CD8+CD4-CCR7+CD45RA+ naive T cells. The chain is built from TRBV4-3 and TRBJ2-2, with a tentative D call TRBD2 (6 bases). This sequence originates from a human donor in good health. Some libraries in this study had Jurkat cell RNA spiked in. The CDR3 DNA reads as TGCGCCAGCAGCCAAGGTGGGGACTTCCTGTTCGCGAACACCGGGGAGCTGTTTTTT. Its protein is CASSQGGDFLFANTGELFF.